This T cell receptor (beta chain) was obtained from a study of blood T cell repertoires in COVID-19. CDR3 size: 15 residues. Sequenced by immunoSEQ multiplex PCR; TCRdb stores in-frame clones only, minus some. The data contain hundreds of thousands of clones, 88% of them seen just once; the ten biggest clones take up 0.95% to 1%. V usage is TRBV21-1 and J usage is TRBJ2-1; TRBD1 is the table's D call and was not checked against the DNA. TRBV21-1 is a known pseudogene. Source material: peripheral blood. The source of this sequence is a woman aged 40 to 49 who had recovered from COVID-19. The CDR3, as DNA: TGTGCCAGCAGCAAAGGGGGCCCCCACCGAAATGAGCAGTTCTTC. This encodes CASSKGGPHRNEQFF.